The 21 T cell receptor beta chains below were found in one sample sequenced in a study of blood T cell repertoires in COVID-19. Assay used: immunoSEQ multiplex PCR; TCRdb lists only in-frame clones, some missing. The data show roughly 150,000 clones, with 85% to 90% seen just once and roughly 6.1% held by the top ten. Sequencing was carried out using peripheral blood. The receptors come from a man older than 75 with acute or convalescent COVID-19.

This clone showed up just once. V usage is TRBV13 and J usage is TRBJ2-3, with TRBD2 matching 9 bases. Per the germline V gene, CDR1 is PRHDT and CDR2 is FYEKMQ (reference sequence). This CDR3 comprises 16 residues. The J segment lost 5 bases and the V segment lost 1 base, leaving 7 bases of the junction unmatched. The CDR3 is CASSLAGSSGKDTQYF. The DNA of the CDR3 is TGTGCCAGCAGCTTAGCCGGGTCTAGCGGGAAAGATACGCAGTATTTT.

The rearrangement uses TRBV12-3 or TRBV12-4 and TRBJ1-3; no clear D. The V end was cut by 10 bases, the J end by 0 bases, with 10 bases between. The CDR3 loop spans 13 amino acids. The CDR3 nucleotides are TGTGCCAACGCTCACAGCTCTGGAAACACCATATATTTT. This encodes CANAHSSGNTIYF.

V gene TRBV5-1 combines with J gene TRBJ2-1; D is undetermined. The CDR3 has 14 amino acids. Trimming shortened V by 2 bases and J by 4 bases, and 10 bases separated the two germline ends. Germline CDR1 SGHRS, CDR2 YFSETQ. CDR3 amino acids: CASSFALEYNEQFF. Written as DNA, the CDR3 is TGCGCCAGCAGCTTTGCCCTTGAGTACAATGAGCAGTTCTTC.

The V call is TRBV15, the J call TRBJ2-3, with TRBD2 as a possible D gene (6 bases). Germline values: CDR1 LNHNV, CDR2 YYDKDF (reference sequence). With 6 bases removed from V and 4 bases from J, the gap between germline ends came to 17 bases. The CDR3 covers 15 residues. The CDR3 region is CATRDSGVFPDTQYF. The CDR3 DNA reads TGTGCCACCAGGGACTCGGGAGTTTTCCCAGATACGCAGTATTTT. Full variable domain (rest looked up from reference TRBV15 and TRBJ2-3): DAMVIQNPRYQVTQFGKPVTLSCSQTLNHNVMYWYQQKSSQAPKLLFHYYDKDFNNEADTPDNFQSRRPNTSFCFLDIRSPGLGDTAMYLCATRDSGVFPDTQYFGPGTRLTVL.

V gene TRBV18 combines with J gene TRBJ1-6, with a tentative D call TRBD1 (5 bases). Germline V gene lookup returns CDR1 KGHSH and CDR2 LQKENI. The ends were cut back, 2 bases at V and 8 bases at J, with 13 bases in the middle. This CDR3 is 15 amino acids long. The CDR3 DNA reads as TGTGCCAGCTCACCAGGCAGGGCCTTCGATTCACCCCTCCACTTT. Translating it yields CASSPGRAFDSPLHF.

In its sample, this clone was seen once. The CDR3 sequence: CASSRQAYQETQYF. The CDR3 bases are TGTGCCAGCAGCAGACAGGCGTACCAAGAGACCCAGTACTTC. The chain employs TRBV6-5 and TRBJ2-5; a possible D gene is TRBD1 (6 bases). CDR1 MNHEY and CDR2 SVGAGI come from the germline V gene. CDR3 size: 14 residues. With 6 bases removed from V and 0 bases from J, the gap between germline ends came to 11 bases.

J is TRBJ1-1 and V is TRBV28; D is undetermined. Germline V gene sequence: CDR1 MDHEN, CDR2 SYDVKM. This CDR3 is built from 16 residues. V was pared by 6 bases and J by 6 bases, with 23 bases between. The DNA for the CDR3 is TGTGCCAGCAGCCAAGCCTCGGGGAGGGCACGCGCTGAAGCTTTCTTT. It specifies CASSQASGRARAEAFF.

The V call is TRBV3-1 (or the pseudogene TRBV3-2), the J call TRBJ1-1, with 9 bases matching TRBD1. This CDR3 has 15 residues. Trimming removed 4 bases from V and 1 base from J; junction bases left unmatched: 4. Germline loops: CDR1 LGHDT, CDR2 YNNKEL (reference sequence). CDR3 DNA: TGTGCCAGCAGCCCTACAGGGGGCCAGAACACTGAAGCTTTCTTT. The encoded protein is CASSPTGGQNTEAFF.

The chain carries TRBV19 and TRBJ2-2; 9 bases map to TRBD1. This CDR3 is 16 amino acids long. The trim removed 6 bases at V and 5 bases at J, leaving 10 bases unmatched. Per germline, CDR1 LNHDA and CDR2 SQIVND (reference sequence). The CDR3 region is CASSRDRERITGELFF. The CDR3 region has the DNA TGTGCCAGTAGCCGGGACAGGGAAAGGATTACCGGGGAGCTGTTTTTT.

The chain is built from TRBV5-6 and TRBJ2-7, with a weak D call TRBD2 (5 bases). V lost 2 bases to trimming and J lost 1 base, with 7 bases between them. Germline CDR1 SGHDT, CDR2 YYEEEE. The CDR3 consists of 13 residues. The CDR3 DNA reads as TGTGCCAGCAGCTTCGGGGATTCCTACGAGCAGTACTTC. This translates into CASSFGDSYEQYF.

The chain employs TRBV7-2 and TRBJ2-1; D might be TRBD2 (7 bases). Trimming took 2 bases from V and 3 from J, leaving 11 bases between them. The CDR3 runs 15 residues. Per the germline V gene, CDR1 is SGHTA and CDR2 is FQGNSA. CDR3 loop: CASSLRGGDYNEQFF. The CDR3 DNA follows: TGTGCCAGCAGCTTAAGGGGGGGGGACTACAATGAGCAGTTCTTC. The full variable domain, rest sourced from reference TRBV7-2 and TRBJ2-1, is GAGVSQSPSNKVTEKGKDVELRCDPISGHTALYWYRQSLGQGLEFLIYFQGNSAPDKSGLPSDRFSAERTGGSVSTLTIQRTQQEDSAVYLCASSLRGGDYNEQFFGPGTRLTVL.

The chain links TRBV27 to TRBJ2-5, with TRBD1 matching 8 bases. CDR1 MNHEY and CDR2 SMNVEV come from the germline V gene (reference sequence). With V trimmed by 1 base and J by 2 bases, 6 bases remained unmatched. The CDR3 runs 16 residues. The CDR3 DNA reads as TGTGCCAGCAGTTTATTTGGGACAGGAATTCAAGAGACCCAGTACTTC. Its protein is CASSLFGTGIQETQYF.

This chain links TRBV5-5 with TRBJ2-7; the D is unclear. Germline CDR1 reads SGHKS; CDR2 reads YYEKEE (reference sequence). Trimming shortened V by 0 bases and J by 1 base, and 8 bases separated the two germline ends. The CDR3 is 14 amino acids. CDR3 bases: TGTGCCAGCAGCTTGGCCCAGGTTTCCTACGAGCAGTACTTC. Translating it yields CASSLAQVSYEQYF.

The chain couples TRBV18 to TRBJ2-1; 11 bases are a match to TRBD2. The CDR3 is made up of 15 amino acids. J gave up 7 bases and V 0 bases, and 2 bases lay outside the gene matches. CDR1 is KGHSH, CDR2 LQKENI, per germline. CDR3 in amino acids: CASSPPASGRNEQFF. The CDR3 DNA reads TGTGCCAGCTCACCACCAGCTAGCGGGAGGAATGAGCAGTTCTTC. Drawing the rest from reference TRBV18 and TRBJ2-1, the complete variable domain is NAGVMQNPRHLVRRRGQEARLRCSPMKGHSHVYWYRQLPEEGLKFMVYLQKENIIDESGMPKERFSAEFPKEGPSILRIQQVVRGDSAAYFCASSPPASGRNEQFFGPGTRLTVL.

CDR3 DNA sequence: TGTGCCAGCAGTTCGGAGGGGGGGCCCCCCTACGAGCAGTACTTC. As protein: CASSSEGGPPYEQYF. The chain couples TRBV28 to TRBJ2-7; D is perhaps TRBD2 (7 bases). This CDR3 region has 15 residues. CDR1 is MDHEN, CDR2 SYDVKM, per germline. Trimming removed 4 bases from V and 2 bases from J, with 15 bases in between.

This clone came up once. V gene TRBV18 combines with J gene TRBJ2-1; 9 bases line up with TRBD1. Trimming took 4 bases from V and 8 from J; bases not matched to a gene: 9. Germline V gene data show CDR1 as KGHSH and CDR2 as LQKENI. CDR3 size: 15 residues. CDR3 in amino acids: CASSLRDRDRDEQFF. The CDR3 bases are TGTGCCAGCTCACTACGGGACAGGGATAGGGATGAGCAGTTCTTC.

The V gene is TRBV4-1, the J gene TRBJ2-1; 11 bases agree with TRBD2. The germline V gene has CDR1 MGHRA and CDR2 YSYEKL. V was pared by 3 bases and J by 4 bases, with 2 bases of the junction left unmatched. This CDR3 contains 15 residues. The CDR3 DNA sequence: TGCGCCAGCAGCCAGGGACTAGCGGATTACAATGAGCAGTTCTTC. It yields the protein CASSQGLADYNEQFF.

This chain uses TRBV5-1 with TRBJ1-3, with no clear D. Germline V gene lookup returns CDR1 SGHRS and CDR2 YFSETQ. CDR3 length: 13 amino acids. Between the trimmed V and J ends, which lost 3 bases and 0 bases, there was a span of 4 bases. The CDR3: CASSSGSGNTIYF. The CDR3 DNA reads TGCGCCAGCAGCTCCGGCTCTGGAAACACCATATATTTT. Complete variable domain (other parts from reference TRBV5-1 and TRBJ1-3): KAGVTQTPRYLIKTRGQQVTLSCSPISGHRSVSWYQQTPGQGLQFLFEYFSETQRNKGNFPGRFSGRQFSNSRSEMNVSTLELGDSALYLCASSSGSGNTIYFGEGSWLTVV.

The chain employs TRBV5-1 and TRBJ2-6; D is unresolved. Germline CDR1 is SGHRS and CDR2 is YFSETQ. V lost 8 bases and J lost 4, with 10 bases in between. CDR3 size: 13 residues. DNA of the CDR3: TGCGCCAGTAGTTGGTGGGGGGCCAACGTCCTGACTTTC. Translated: CASSWWGANVLTF.

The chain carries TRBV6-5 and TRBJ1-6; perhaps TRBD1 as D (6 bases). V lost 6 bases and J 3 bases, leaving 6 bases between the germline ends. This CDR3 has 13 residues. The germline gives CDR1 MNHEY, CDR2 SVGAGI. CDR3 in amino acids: CASRDSYNSPLHF. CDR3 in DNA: TGTGCCAGCAGGGACAGCTATAATTCACCCCTCCACTTT.

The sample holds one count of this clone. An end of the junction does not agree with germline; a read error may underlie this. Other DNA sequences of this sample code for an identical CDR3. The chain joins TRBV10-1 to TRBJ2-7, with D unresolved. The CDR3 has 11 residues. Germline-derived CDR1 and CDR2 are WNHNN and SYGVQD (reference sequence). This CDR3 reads CASSDGPKQYF. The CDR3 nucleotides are TGCGCTAGCAGTGATGGGCCAAAGCAGTACTTC.